This TCR beta chain was retrieved from a study of identical twins. This clonotype was seen more than once but under ten times. TCRdb re-analysed the 5' RACE reads in MiXCR, keeping a single row per CDR3 protein. This sample has about 240,000 distinct CDR3 sequences; 10% to 15% occur once, and the top ten carry about 3.9%. There were only healthy Caucasians among the donors. V dropped 5 bases and J dropped 5 bases, with 10 bases sitting between them. Germline-derived CDR1 and CDR2 are LGHDT and YNNKEL (reference sequence). The CDR3 spans 13 residues. Separately, the same data were catalogued under a study of yellow fever vaccine responses in identical twins.

This TCR was sampled from a woman aged 18-29 years in good health. Sequencing was performed on memory (CD45RO+) T cells sorted from blood. The chain couples TRBV3-1 to TRBJ2-1, with unresolved D. CDR3 sequence (DNA): TGTGCCAGCAGCTCCACACTTCACAATGAGCAGTTCTTC. As protein: CASSSTLHNEQFF.